Listed below are T cell receptor beta chains from one sample, sequenced in a study of blood T cell repertoires in COVID-19. The repertoire was sequenced with immunoSEQ multiplex PCR; TCRdb's copy has only in-frame clones and lacks some. The sample holds 90,000 to 120,000 clones, 84% seen once. The sample taken for sequencing was peripheral blood. Receptors were obtained from a human donor in a cohort sampled during active COVID-19. Each CDR3 is given with its conserved first and last residue. A D gene is named only where the DNA matches it firmly. Some rows mark clone size as missing; the rest say once, few, many or name a class of expanded clone.

j_gene | v_gene | d_gene | abundance | CDR3nt | CDR3aa
TRBJ1-1 | TRBV10-3 | - | - | TGTGCCACACAATTCCAGGGGAACACTGAAGCTTTCTTT | CATQFQGNTEAFF
TRBJ1-2 | TRBV29-1 | - | - | TGCAGCGTTGACATACAGGGCCACTATGGCTACACCTTC | CSVDIQGHYGYTF
TRBJ1-2 | TRBV6-2/TRBV6-3 | TRBD1 | - | TGTGCCAGCAGTTCTCCACGGACAGGCAACTATGGCTACACCTTC | CASSSPRTGNYGYTF
TRBJ2-7 | TRBV5-1 | TRBD1 | - | TGCGCCAGCAGGGCAAGGGGACAGGGGGAGCTCTACGAGCAGTACTTC | CASRARGQGELYEQYF
TRBJ1-3 | TRBV5-4 | - | few | TGTGCCAGCAGCTTGGCAGGGGCTGGCGGAAACACCATATATTTT | CASSLAGAGGNTIYF
TRBJ1-6 | TRBV3-1/TRBV3-2 | - | - | TGTGCCAGCAGCCCCCGGGGTAGCGGTTCACCCCTCCACTTT | CASSPRGSGSPLHF
TRBJ2-1 | TRBV11-2 | TRBD1 | - | TGTGCCAGCAGCATAGGGGCAGGGGGCCTTCTAGATGAGCAGTTCTTC | CASSIGAGGLLDEQFF
TRBJ2-7 | TRBV6-2/TRBV6-3 | TRBD1 | - | TGTGCCAGCAGTTTAGGGACAGCCTACGAGCAGTACTTC | CASSLGTAYEQYF
TRBJ1-5 | TRBV7-2 | - | - | TGTGCCAGCAGCCCAATTAGCGGGGGGATCAATCAGCCCCAGCATTTT | CASSPISGGINQPQHF
TRBJ2-2 | TRBV5-4 | - | - | TGTGCCAGCAGCGGCGGGACAGCCGGCACCGGGGAGCTGTTTTTT | CASSGGTAGTGELFF
TRBJ1-5 | TRBV5-1 | - | - | TGCGCCAGCAGCCCTTCGGGGAGTGGAAATCAGCCCCAGCATTTT | CASSPSGSGNQPQHF
TRBJ2-3 | TRBV4-2 | - | once | TGTGCCAGCAGCCAAGGTTCGGCCAGCGCAGATACGCAGTATTTT | CASSQGSASADTQYF
TRBJ2-3 | TRBV4-3 | - | - | TGCGCCAGCAGCGCTTCCCTACAGGTCCAACCAGATACGCAGTATTTT | CASSASLQVQPDTQYF
TRBJ1-3 | TRBV19 | TRBD1 | once | TGTGCCAGTAGTAACCCCAGGACAGGCAACTCTGGAAACACCATATATTTT | CASSNPRTGNSGNTIYF